The source of this T cell receptor (beta chain) is a study of neoadjuvant anti-PD-1 for oral cavity cancer (dated by TCRdb to about 2021). For the study in its entirety: Three to four biweekly doses of nivolumab at 3 mg/kg were mostly administered to patients before curative-intent surgical resection. A fourth nivolumab dose was given around day 43 to patients without progression, and definitive surgical resection was performed in those patients on days 50-56. Responders were defined as patients with complete response, partial response or stable disease by RECIST 1.1; non-responders were defined as patients with progression. An approximately 34% response rate was observed in the parent correlative cohort, in which approximately 11 patients were included.

For deep sequencing of PBMC libraries, mostly about 0.45 ug of input genomic DNA was used, and six replicates were run per sample. The immunoSEQ hsTCRbeta kit was used to prepare TCRbeta libraries, following the manufacturer's instructions. An Illumina NovaSeq 6000 S4 flow cell was used to sequence the final libraries, which had first been combined to 3 nM. On the authors' methods: The immunoSEQ Analyzer handled quality control and preprocessing of the raw data. The analysis was restricted to productive rearrangements, with each unique CDR3 amino acid sequence defining a clonotype. Using the R package tcR, the researchers computed the Gini-Simpson index as their estimate of repertoire clonality. Student's t test was used to compare Gini indices, while Pearson correlation assessed associations with tumor size change. This is the immuneACCESS table as TCRdb keeps it, with only in-frame sequences that have V and J called. A part of the clones is gone; compared with another copy, unresolved V genes explain less than half, and the rest is unexplained. The V and J calls and clone size come from that table; D and trimming were worked out from the DNA. In all, the sample holds over 65,000 clones, and 86% of those were seen once. Jointly, the top ten make up roughly 2.9% of the sample.

The sample's time point label, decoded: after neoadjuvant nivolumab, at surgical resection. None of the patients had received prior systemic or radiation treatment, and all were newly diagnosed with stage II-IVA oral cavity squamous cell carcinoma. Everyone in the cohort had locally advanced, HPV-negative oral cavity squamous cell carcinoma. No culture maintenance or expansion was done, as the peripheral blood mononuclear cells went straight to analysis. The samples were obtained from a longitudinal correlative study of a single-arm phase II trial testing neoadjuvant nivolumab in oral cavity squamous cell carcinoma. Subject-matched pre- and post-treatment PBMCs and tumors from three responders and three non-responders were subjected to genomic DNA-based TCRbeta sequencing. Peripheral blood mononuclear cells were collected before nivolumab treatment and again after treatment, at the time of surgery. The Maxwell RSC DNA from Cells kit was used to extract genomic DNA from PBMCs.

Trimming takes 5 bases off V and 0 bases off J; junction bases not matched to a gene: 7. Taken from cysteine to phenylalanine, the CDR3 has 16 residues. The read is trimmed to its CDR3 DNA, 48 bases read in frame from base 1. Looking up the germline V gene yields CDR1 SGHRS and CDR2 YFSETQ. The investigation overall reported the following: After neoadjuvant nivolumab, significantly higher T cell clonality (Gini index) was found within PBMCs in non-responders than in responders. Higher pretreatment blood Treg/Th17 ratios correlated with both higher pretreatment blood TCRbeta clonality and lower post-treatment tumor TCRbeta clonality. Only three patients per response group were included in the TCR analyses, and larger cohorts for validation were called for by the authors.

Comment on this clone: Its antigen remains undetermined. Base qualities are not recorded, but no much larger clone differs from it by a single base.

Specimen: PBMCs, collected after nivolumab (anti-PD-1) treatment. This receptor chain uses TRBV5-1 and TRBJ2-2, with 7 middle bases fitting TRBD1. This receptor was obtained from a person between 40 and 80 years old with oral cavity squamous cell carcinoma. The sequenced DNA is TGCGCCAGCAGAGAAGACAGGGCCCCGAACACCGGGGAGCTGTTTTTT. Translated, it reads CASREDRAPNTGELFF.